Below are 27 T cell receptor beta chains sequenced from a single sample in a study of T cells in lung cancer brain metastases. Clones were read by immunoSEQ multiplex PCR, and TCRdb kept only the in-frame ones, dropping some. The table shows roughly 2,300 clones, with around nine tenths occurring only once. Material: tumor tissue from a brain metastasis. These receptors all stem from a man aged 65 to 79 with non-small cell lung cancer that had spread to the brain.

J is TRBJ1-3 and V is TRBV28; tentatively, D is TRBD1 (5 bases). Germline assignment: CDR1 MDHEN and CDR2 SYDVKM. The ends were cut back, 4 bases at V and 3 bases at J, with 10 bases in the middle. The CDR3 extends over 14 amino acids. Here the CDR3 DNA reads TGTGCCAGCAGTTCGTGGGGGGATGGAAACACCATATATTTT. This sequence encodes CASSSWGDGNTIYF.

This chain uses TRBV5-4 with TRBJ2-5, with 7 bases aligning to TRBD1. The CDR3 runs 15 residues. Germline CDR1 reads SGHNT; CDR2 reads YYREEE (reference sequence). Trimming at V came to 2 bases and at J to 5 bases, leaving 9 bases not matched to a gene. In DNA form, the CDR3 reads TGTGCCAGCAGCTTCGGGACCGGCAGGGGGGAGACCCAGTACTTC. Encoded protein: CASSFGTGRGETQYF.

The V gene is TRBV14, the J gene TRBJ2-4, with D tentatively TRBD2 (6 bases). Trimming removed 3 bases from V and 4 bases from J, with 19 bases in between. This CDR3 has 17 amino acids. Germline CDR1 and CDR2: SGHDN and FVKESK. The CDR3 nucleotides are TGTGCCAGCAGCCAGACTAGTTTCGGGGTAATAAAAAACATTCAGTACTTC. Residues: CASSQTSFGVIKNIQYF.

The chain employs TRBV6-1 and TRBJ2-5; 9 bases are shared with TRBD2. The CDR3 runs 14 residues. In germline, CDR1 is MNHNS, CDR2 SASEGT. V lost 6 bases to trimming and J lost 1 base; unmatched junction nucleotides: 3. The CDR3 here is CASRGLAAQETQYF. The CDR3 nucleotides are TGTGCCAGCAGGGGACTAGCTGCCCAAGAGACCCAGTACTTC.

The genes are TRBV5-8 and TRBJ1-6, with a weak D call TRBD1 (6 bases). Between the trimmed V and J ends, which lost 4 bases and 14 bases, there was a span of 13 bases. Per germline, CDR1 SGHTS and CDR2 YDEGEE. This CDR3 contains 12 residues. The CDR3 is CASSRNREALHF. Here the CDR3 DNA reads TGTGCCAGCAGCCGGAACAGGGAGGCCCTCCACTTT.

This chain links TRBV12-5 with TRBJ2-1; 8 positions match TRBD2. V lost 1 base and J lost 12; bases outside the gene matches: 2. The length of the CDR3 is 12 residues. CDR1 LGHNT and CDR2 FRNRAP come from the germline V gene. The CDR3 sequence: CASGLGRGGQFF. Here the CDR3 DNA reads TGTGCTAGTGGTTTGGGTCGGGGGGGGCAGTTCTTC.

The chain recombines TRBV7-9 with TRBJ2-5; perhaps TRBD2 as D (5 bases). CDR3 length: 12 amino acids. V lost 3 bases and J lost 7, with 9 bases in between. Germline values: CDR1 SEHNR, CDR2 FQNEAQ (reference sequence). The DNA of the CDR3 is TGTGCCAGCAGCTTTAGTGCGGGGACCCAGTACTTC. As protein: CASSFSAGTQYF.

The genes are TRBV9 and TRBJ1-5; tentatively, D is TRBD1 (5 bases). Trimming stripped 3 bases from V and 5 bases from J, with 12 bases between. This CDR3 has 14 residues. Germline CDR1 is SGDLS and CDR2 is YYNGEE. The CDR3, as DNA: TGTGCCAGCAGCGCCGAAGGGGTGGATCAGCCCCAGCATTTT. As protein: CASSAEGVDQPQHF.

The chain carries TRBV11-2 and TRBJ1-1; D is perhaps TRBD1 (6 bases). Trimming left V 1 base short and J 3 bases short, with 12 bases between. Germline V gene lookup returns CDR1 SGHAT and CDR2 FQNNGV. The CDR3 runs to 15 residues. The chain's CDR3 is CASSLGVGGHTEAFF. The CDR3, as DNA: TGTGCCAGCAGCTTAGGGGTGGGGGGGCACACTGAAGCTTTCTTT.

The chain carries TRBV7-2 and TRBJ2-1, with TRBD2 as a possible D gene (5 bases). The CDR3 consists of 15 residues. V was shortened by 6 bases and J by 3 bases, with 15 bases between the two germline ends. Germline values: CDR1 SGHTA, CDR2 FQGNSA. Here the CDR3 reads CASRKAVDLYNEQFF. The CDR3 DNA reads as TGTGCCAGCAGAAAAGCGGTAGACCTCTACAATGAGCAGTTCTTC.

In nucleotides, the CDR3 is TGTGCCAGCAGAAGGGACAGAAATAAAGGGACTGAAGCTTTCTTT. Protein: CASRRDRNKGTEAFF. This chain connects TRBV7-2 to TRBJ1-1, with 7 bases lining up with TRBD1. The J segment lost 5 bases and the V segment lost 6 bases, leaving 12 bases of the junction unmatched. This CDR3 comprises 15 residues. Germline CDR1 reads SGHTA; CDR2 reads FQGNSA. The whole variable domain, filled in from reference TRBV7-2 and TRBJ1-1, reads GAGVSQSPSNKVTEKGKDVELRCDPISGHTALYWYRQSLGQGLEFLIYFQGNSAPDKSGLPSDRFSAERTGGSVSTLTIQRTQQEDSAVYLCASRRDRNKGTEAFFGQGTRLTVV.

The chain uses TRBV2 and TRBJ2-1, with 7 bases aligning to TRBD2. Unmatched junction bases numbered 8, after V lost 5 bases and J lost 7 bases. In germline, CDR1 is SNHLY, CDR2 FYNNEI. The CDR3 covers 14 residues. The CDR3 here is CASSRREGPNEQFF. CDR3 in DNA: TGTGCCAGCAGTAGGAGGGAGGGCCCGAATGAGCAGTTCTTC. Looking up the rest from reference TRBV2 and TRBJ2-1 gives the full variable domain: EPEVTQTPSHQVTQMGQEVILRCVPISNHLYFYWYRQILGQKVEFLVSFYNNEISEKSEIFDDQFSVERPDGSNFTLKIRSTKLEDSAMYFCASSRREGPNEQFFGPGTRLTVL.

This clone has a single count. The chain links TRBV29-1 to TRBJ2-1, with 10 bases fitting TRBD1. The junction had 3 bases not matched to a gene; V was cut back by 1 base and J by 0 bases. The germline CDR1 and CDR2 sequences are SQVTM and ANQGSEA. The CDR3 is 16 residues long. The DNA for the CDR3 is TGCAGCGTTGAAGGGGGACAGGGGTTCTCCTACAATGAGCAGTTCTTC. It yields the protein CSVEGGQGFSYNEQFF.

This clone appeared a single time. CDR3 sequence: CASSLETSGAYNEQFF. Written as DNA, the CDR3 is TGTGCCAGCAGCTTGGAGACTAGCGGAGCGTACAATGAGCAGTTCTTC. This chain uses TRBV5-4 with TRBJ2-1, with 9 bases identical to TRBD2. This CDR3 has 16 residues. Germline V gives CDR1 SGHNT, CDR2 YYREEE (reference sequence). The V segment lost 0 bases and the J segment 4 bases; nucleotides outside the gene matches: 5.

This clone was picked up a small number of times. The V gene is TRBV25-1, the J gene TRBJ2-5, with TRBD2 as a possible D gene (5 bases). Germline-derived CDR1 and CDR2 are MGHDK and SYGVNS. This CDR3 has 18 residues. V was pared by 1 base and J by 3 bases, with 21 bases between. Here the CDR3 reads CASSEWAGRTANKETQYF. The CDR3 DNA reads as TGTGCCAGCAGTGAATGGGCCGGCAGGACTGCTAATAAAGAGACCCAGTACTTC.

The J gene is TRBJ2-7, the V gene TRBV2, with 7 bases lining up with TRBD1. The CDR3 contains 15 residues. J was trimmed by 1 base and V by 4 bases; bases with no gene match: 7. CDR1 is SNHLY and CDR2 is FYNNEI in the germline V gene. CDR3 nucleotide sequence: TGTGCCAGCAGTGTTGAGGGGGCGGATTCCTACGAGCAGTACTTC. Protein product: CASSVEGADSYEQYF. The whole variable domain, filled in from reference TRBV2 and TRBJ2-7, reads EPEVTQTPSHQVTQMGQEVILRCVPISNHLYFYWYRQILGQKVEFLVSFYNNEISEKSEIFDDQFSVERPDGSNFTLKIRSTKLEDSAMYFCASSVEGADSYEQYFGPGTRLTVT.

The chain is built from TRBV28 and TRBJ2-1, with D hard to call. CDR1 and CDR2 from the germline V gene are MDHEN and SYDVKM. This CDR3 is built from 14 residues. V dropped 8 bases and J dropped 0 bases, with 11 bases sitting between them. CDR3 residues: CASSGRSSYNEQFF. The CDR3 bases are TGTGCCAGCTCTGGCCGTAGCTCCTACAATGAGCAGTTCTTC.

The chain carries TRBV11-3 and TRBJ1-2; a weak D match, TRBD1 (6 bases). V was pared by 5 bases and J by 4 bases, with 11 bases between. The CDR3 extends over 13 amino acids. Germline lookup yields CDR1 SGHNT and CDR2 YENEEA. The CDR3 sequence is CASSPGVSYGYTF. The CDR3 region has the DNA TGTGCCAGCAGCCCAGGGGTATCCTATGGCTACACCTTC. Looking up the rest from reference TRBV11-3 and TRBJ1-2 gives the full variable domain: EAGVVQSPRYKIIEKKQPVAFWCNPISGHNTLYWYLQNLGQGPELLIRYENEEAVDDSQLPKDRFSAERLKGVDSTLKIQPAELGDSAVYLCASSPGVSYGYTFGSGTRLTVV.

The V call is TRBV7-8, the J call TRBJ1-6; the D gene is possibly TRBD1 (5 bases). The length of the CDR3 is 16 residues. Looked up from germline, CDR1 is SGHVS and CDR2 is FQNEAQ. The V end lost 5 bases, the J end lost 4 bases, and 15 bases lay between the germline ends. CDR3 protein: CASSRTSRQYNSPLHF. The CDR3 DNA is TGTGCCAGCAGCAGGACGTCACGACAGTATAATTCACCCCTCCACTTT. The full variable domain, its missing parts supplied by reference TRBV7-8 and TRBJ1-6, is GAGVSQSPRYKVAKRGQDVALRCDPISGHVSLFWYQQALGQGPEFLTYFQNEAQLDKSGLPSDRFFAERPEGSVSTLKIQRTQQEDSAVYLCASSRTSRQYNSPLHFGNGTRLTVT.

As to this clone: Other DNA sequences in this sample translate to the same CDR3. The rearrangement links TRBV29-1 to TRBJ2-5, with TRBD1 matching over 11 bases. The CDR3 extends over 13 amino acids. V was clipped by 6 bases and J by 2 bases; unmatched bases: 2. Germline assignment: CDR1 SQVTM and CDR2 ANQGSEA. CDR3 region: CSVGTGGQETQYF. Written as DNA, the CDR3 is TGCAGCGTCGGGACAGGGGGGCAAGAGACCCAGTACTTC.

The genes are TRBV7-9 and TRBJ1-3; D is undetermined. Between the trimmed V and J ends, which lost 6 bases and 4 bases, there was a span of 13 bases. The CDR3 has 14 residues. Germline V lookup: CDR1 SEHNR, CDR2 FQNEAQ (reference sequence). CDR3 DNA sequence: TGTGCCAGCAGTCCTAGCCTTCTAGGAAACACCATATATTTT. Protein: CASSPSLLGNTIYF. Variable domain in full (rest from reference TRBV7-9 and TRBJ1-3): DTGVSQNPRHKITKRGQNVTFRCDPISEHNRLYWYRQTLGQGPEFLTYFQNEAQLEKSRLLSDRFSAERPKGSFSTLEIQRTEQGDSAMYLCASSPSLLGNTIYFGEGSWLTVV.

The chain recombines TRBV30 with TRBJ1-6; TRBD1 is a possible D gene (6 bases). Germline loops: CDR1 GTSNPN, CDR2 SVGIG (reference sequence). Between the trimmed V and J ends, which lost 0 bases and 9 bases, there was a span of 12 bases. The length of the CDR3 is 14 residues. The CDR3 here is CAWSVRGPSSPLHF. In nucleotides, the CDR3 is TGTGCCTGGAGTGTACGGGGGCCGAGTTCACCCCTCCACTTT.

This clone has just a few counts. The V gene is TRBV20-1, the J gene TRBJ2-1; D is perhaps TRBD2 (5 bases). CDR3 length: 11 residues. Trimming took off 5 bases at V and 8 bases at J, with 10 bases between the two ends. Germline V gene sequence: CDR1 DFQATT, CDR2 SNEGSKA (reference sequence). Written as DNA, the CDR3 is TGCAGTGCTGTCCCCGGGGATGAGCAGTTCTTC. This encodes CSAVPGDEQFF.

The chain combines TRBV25-1 with TRBJ2-5, with 9 bases identical to TRBD1. Germline V gives CDR1 MGHDK, CDR2 SYGVNS. The CDR3 sequence is 15 residues long. Germline trimming cut 8 bases from V and 2 bases from J; bases unmatched to any gene: 9. The chain's CDR3 is CASVPDRGLQETQYF. For the CDR3, the DNA is TGTGCCAGCGTCCCGGACAGGGGATTACAAGAGACCCAGTACTTC.

This chain joins TRBV19 and TRBJ2-5; D is perhaps TRBD1 (5 bases). Trimming took off 4 bases at V and 5 bases at J, with 14 bases between the two ends. Germline V gives CDR1 LNHDA, CDR2 SQIVND (reference sequence). CDR3 length: 14 residues. The CDR3 nucleotides are TGTGCCAGTAGTAATGGCAGGGTGAGCGAGACCCAGTACTTC. Translated, it gives CASSNGRVSETQYF.

V gene TRBV29-1 combines with J gene TRBJ2-2; a possible D gene is TRBD1 (5 bases). This CDR3 has 13 amino acids. Germline V lookup: CDR1 SQVTM, CDR2 ANQGSEA. The V gene lost 4 bases and the J gene lost 0 bases, with 6 bases spanning the gap. The chain's CDR3 is CSVGQTNTGELFF. The CDR3, as DNA: TGCAGCGTTGGACAGACGAACACCGGGGAGCTGTTTTTT.

This chain uses TRBV5-4 with TRBJ2-7, with 9 bases lining up with TRBD2. CDR3 length: 16 residues. The junction had 8 bases not matched to a gene; V was cut back by 4 bases and J by 0 bases. Germline V gene data show CDR1 as SGHNT and CDR2 as YYREEE (reference sequence). CDR3 amino acids: CASSALAGALSYEQYF. The CDR3 nucleotides are TGTGCCAGCAGCGCCTTAGCGGGGGCCCTCTCCTACGAGCAGTACTTC.